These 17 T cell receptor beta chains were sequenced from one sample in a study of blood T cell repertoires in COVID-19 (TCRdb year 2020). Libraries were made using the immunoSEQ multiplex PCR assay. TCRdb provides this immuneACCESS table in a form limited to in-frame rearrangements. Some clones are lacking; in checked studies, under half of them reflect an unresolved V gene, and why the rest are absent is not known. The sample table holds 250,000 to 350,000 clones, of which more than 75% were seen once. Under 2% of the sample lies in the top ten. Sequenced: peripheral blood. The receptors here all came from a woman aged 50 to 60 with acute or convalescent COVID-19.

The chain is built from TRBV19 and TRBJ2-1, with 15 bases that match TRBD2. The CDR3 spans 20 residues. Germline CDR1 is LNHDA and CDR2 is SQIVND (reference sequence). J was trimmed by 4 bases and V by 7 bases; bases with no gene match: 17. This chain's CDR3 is CASTPGLAGGPSERYNEQFF. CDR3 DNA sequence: TGTGCCAGTACCCCCGGACTAGCGGGAGGGCCCTCCGAGAGGTACAATGAGCAGTTCTTC.

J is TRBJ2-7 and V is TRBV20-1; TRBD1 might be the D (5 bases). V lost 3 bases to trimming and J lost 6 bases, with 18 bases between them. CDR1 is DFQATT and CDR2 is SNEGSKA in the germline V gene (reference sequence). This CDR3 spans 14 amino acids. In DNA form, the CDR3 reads TGCAGTGCTAGTGTGGGTCAGGGTTTGTTCGAGCAGTACTTC. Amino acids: CSASVGQGLFEQYF.

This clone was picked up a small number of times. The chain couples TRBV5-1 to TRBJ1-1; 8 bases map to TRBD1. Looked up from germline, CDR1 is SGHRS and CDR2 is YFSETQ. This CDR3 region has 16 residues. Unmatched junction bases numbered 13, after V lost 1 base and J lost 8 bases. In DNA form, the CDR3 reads TGCGCCAGCAGCTTGTCCCAGGGGGCCCTACTGATCGAAGCTTTCTTT. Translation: CASSLSQGALLIEAFF.

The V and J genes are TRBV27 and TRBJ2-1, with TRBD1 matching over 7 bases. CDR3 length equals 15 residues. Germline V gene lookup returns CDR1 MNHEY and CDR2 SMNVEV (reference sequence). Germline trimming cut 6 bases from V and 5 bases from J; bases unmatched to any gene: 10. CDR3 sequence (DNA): TGTGCCAGCAGCTACGCCGGGACAGCCAACAATGAGCAGTTCTTC. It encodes CASSYAGTANNEQFF.

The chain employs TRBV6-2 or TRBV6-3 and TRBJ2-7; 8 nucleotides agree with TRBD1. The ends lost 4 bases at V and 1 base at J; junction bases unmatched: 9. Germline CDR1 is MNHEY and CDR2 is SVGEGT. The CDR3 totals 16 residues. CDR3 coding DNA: TGTGCCAGCAGTTCGACGGGACAGGTCCGTTCCTACGAGCAGTACTTC. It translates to CASSSTGQVRSYEQYF.

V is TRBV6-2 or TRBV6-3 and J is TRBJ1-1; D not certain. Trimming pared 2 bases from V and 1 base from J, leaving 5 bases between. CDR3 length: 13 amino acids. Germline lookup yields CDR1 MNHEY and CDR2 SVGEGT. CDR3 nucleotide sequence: TGTGCCAGCAGTTACGGGCAGAACACTGAAGCTTTCTTT. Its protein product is CASSYGQNTEAFF.

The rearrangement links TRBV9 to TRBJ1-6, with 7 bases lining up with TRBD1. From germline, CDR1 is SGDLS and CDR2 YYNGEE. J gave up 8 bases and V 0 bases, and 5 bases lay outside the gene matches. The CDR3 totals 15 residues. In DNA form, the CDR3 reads TGTGCCAGCAGCGTAGGGGGGGACAGAGATTCACCCCTCCACTTT. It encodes CASSVGGDRDSPLHF.

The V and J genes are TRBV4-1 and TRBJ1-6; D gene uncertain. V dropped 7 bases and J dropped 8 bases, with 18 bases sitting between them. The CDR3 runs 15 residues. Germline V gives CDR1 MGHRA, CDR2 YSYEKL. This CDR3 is CASTYDRVVDSPLHF. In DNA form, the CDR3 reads TGCGCCAGCACCTACGATCGGGTAGTGGATTCACCCCTCCACTTT.

CDR3 DNA: TGTGCCAGCAGCTTACGCGGCACACGACACACTGAAGCTTTCTTT. Its translation is CASSLRGTRHTEAFF. The rearrangement uses TRBV7-3 and TRBJ1-1; D uncertain. Germline V gene lookup returns CDR1 SGHTA and CDR2 FQGTGA. This CDR3 is 15 amino acids long. Trimming removed 2 bases at V and 3 bases at J, with 13 bases between.

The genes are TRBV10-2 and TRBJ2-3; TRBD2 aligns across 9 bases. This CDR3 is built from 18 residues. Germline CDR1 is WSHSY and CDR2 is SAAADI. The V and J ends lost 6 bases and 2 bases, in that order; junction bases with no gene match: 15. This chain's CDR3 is CASSVWDIVAGATDTQYF. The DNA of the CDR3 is TGCGCCAGCAGCGTGTGGGACATAGTAGCGGGGGCCACAGATACGCAGTATTTT.

Here the CDR3 reads CASTSFSRGTDTQYF. Written as DNA, the CDR3 is TGTGCCAGCACTTCTTTCTCGAGGGGCACAGATACGCAGTATTTT. The chain joins TRBV28 to TRBJ2-3, with TRBD2 as a possible D gene (5 bases). This CDR3 has 15 residues. V was pared by 7 bases and J by 1 base, with 15 bases between. Germline lookup yields CDR1 MDHEN and CDR2 SYDVKM.

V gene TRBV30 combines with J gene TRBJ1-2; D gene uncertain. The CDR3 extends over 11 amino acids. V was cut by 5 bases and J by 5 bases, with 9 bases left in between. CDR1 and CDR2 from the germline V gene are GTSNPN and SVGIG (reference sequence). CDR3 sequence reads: CAWGPGYGYTF. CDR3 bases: TGTGCCTGGGGTCCGGGGTATGGCTACACCTTC.

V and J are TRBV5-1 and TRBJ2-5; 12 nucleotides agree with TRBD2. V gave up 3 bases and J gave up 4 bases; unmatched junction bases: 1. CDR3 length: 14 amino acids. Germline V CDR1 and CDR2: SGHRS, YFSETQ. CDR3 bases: TGCGCCAGCAGCTCGGGACTAGCGGGAGAGACCCAGTACTTC. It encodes CASSSGLAGETQYF.

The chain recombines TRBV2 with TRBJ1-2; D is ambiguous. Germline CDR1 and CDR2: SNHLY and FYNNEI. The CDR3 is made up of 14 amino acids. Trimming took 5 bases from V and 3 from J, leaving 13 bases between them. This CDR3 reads CASSPELRYYGYTF. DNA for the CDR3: TGTGCCAGCAGTCCGGAGCTTAGATACTATGGCTACACCTTC.

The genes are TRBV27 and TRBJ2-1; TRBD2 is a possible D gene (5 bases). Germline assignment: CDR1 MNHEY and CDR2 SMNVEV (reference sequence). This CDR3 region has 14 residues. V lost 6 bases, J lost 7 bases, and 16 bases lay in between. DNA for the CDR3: TGTGCCAGCAGACCCAGCACCGGGGAGAATGAGCAGTTCTTC. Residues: CASRPSTGENEQFF.

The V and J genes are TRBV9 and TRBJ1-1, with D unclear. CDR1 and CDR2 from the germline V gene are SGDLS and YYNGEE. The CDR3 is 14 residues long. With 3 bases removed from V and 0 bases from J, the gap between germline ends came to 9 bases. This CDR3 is CASSAYSLNTEAFF. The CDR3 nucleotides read TGTGCCAGCAGCGCTTATAGCTTGAACACTGAAGCTTTCTTT.

The DNA of the CDR3 is TGTGCCAGTAGTATCGGGACTAGATTGGGCGAGCAGTACTTC. Translated, it gives CASSIGTRLGEQYF. The chain recombines TRBV19 with TRBJ2-7; TRBD2 matches 8 bases. Trimming took 3 bases from V and 6 from J; bases not matched to a gene: 7. This CDR3 has 14 residues. The germline CDR1 and CDR2 sequences are LNHDA and SQIVND (reference sequence).